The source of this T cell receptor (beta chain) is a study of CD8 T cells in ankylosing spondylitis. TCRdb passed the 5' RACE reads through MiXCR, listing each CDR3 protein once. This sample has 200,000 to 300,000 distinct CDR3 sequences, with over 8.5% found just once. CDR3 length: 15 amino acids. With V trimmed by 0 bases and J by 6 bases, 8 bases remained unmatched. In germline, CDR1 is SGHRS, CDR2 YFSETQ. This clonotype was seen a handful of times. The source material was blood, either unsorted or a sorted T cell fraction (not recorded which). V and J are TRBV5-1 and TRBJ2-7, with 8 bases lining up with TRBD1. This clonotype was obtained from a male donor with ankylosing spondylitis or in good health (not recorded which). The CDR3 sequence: CASSLGQGKGGEQYF. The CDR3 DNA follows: TGCGCCAGCAGCTTGGGACAGGGGAAGGGAGGCGAGCAGTACTTC.